This T cell receptor (beta chain) came from a study of T cell changes during pregnancy in multiple sclerosis (dated by TCRdb to between 2018 and 2021). Study-level background: The study examined how the T cell repertoire changed over the course of pregnancy in women with multiple sclerosis.

Libraries were made using the immunoSEQ multiplex PCR assay. What TCRdb holds here is the immuneACCESS table cut down to in-frame rearrangements. Part of the clones is not present; checked against another copy, under half of the missing clones reflect an unresolved V gene, and the others are unexplained. This sample lists tens of thousands of clones; approximately 93% were detected once. Clones ranked in the top ten supply around 3% of the sample. Remarks on this clone: Its antigen is unknown. No base quality information exists; no much larger clone differs at one position.

Here V drops 0 bases and J drops 7 bases, and the junction holds 0 bases not matched to any gene. CDR3 length: 14 amino acids, cysteine to phenylalanine. Of all the DNA, just the CDR3 is kept, 42 bases in frame from base 1. CDR1 and CDR2 are drawn from the germline V gene: SGDLS, YYNGEE. The sequence joins TRBV9 to TRBJ1-4; the junction holds 10 bases that match TRBD1. The input for sequencing was CD8+ T cells from peripheral blood mononuclear cells, taken in the second trimester of pregnancy. This sequence originates from a female donor with multiple sclerosis, enrolled in a pregnancy study. The CDR3 reads CASSVGDRGEKLFF. In nucleotides, the sequence is TGTGCCAGCAGCGTAGGGGACAGGGGTGAAAAACTGTTTTTT.